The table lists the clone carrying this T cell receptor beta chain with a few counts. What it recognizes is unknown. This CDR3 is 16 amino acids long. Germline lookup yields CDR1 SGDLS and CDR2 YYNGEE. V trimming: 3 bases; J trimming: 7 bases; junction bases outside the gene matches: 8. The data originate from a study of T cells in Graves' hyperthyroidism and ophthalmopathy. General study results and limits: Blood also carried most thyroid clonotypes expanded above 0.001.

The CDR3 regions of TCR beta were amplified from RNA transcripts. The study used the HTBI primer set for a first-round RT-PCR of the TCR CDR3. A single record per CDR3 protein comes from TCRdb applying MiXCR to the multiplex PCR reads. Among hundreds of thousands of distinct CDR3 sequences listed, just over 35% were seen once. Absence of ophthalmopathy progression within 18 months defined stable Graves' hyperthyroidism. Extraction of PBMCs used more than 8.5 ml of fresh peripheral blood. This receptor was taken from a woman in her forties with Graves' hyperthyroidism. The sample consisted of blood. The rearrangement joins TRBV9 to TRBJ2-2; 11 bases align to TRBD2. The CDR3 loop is CASSDRLAGSIGELFF. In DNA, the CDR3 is TGTGCCAGCAGCGATAGACTAGCGGGATCGATCGGGGAGCTGTTTTTT.